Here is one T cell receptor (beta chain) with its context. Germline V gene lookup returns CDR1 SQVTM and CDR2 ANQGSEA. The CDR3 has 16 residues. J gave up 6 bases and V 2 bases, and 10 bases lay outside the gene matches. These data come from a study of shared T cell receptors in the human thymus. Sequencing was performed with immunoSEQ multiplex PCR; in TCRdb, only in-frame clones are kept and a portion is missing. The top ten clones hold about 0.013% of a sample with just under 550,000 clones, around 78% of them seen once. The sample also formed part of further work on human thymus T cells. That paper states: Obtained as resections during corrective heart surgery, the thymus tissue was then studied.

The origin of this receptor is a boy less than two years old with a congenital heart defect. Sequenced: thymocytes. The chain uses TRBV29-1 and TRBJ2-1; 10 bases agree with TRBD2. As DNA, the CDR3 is TGCAGCGTTGAACCTTCTTGGCTAGCGGGAGTCAATGAGCAGTTCTTC. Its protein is CSVEPSWLAGVNEQFF.